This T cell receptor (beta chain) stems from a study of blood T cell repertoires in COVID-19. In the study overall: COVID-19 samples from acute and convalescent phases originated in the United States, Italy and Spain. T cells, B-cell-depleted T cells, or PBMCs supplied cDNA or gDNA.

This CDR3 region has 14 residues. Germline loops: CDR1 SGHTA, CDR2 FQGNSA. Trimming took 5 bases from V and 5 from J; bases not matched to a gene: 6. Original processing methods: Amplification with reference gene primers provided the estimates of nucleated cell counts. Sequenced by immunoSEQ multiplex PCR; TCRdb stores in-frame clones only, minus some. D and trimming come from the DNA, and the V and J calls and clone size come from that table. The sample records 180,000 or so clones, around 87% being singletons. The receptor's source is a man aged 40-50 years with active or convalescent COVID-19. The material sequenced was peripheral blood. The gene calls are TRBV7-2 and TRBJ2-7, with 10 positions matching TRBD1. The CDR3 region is CASSRDRGTDEQYF. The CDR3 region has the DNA TGTGCCAGCAGCCGGGACAGGGGAACAGACGAGCAGTACTTC. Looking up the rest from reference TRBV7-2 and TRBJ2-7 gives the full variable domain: GAGVSQSPSNKVTEKGKDVELRCDPISGHTALYWYRQSLGQGLEFLIYFQGNSAPDKSGLPSDRFSAERTGGSVSTLTIQRTQQEDSAVYLCASSRDRGTDEQYFGPGTRLTVT.